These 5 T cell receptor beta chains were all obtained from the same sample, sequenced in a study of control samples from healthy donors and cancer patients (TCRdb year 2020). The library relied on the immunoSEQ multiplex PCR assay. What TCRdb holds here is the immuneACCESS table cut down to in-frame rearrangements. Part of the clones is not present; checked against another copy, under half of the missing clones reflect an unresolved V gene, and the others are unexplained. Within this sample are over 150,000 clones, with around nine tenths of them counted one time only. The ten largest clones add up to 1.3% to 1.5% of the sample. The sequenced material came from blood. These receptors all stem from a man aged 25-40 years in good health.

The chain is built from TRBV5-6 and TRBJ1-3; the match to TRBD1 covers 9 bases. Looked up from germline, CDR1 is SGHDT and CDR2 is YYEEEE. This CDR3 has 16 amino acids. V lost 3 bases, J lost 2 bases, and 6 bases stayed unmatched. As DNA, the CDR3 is TGTGCCAGCAGCTGGGGACAGGGAGCGGCTGGAAACACCATATATTTT. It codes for CASSWGQGAAGNTIYF.

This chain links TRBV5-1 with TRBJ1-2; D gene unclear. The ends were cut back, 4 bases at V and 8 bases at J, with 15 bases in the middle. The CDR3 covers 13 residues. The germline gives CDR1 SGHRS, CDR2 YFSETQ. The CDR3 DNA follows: TGCGCCAGCAGCAAGGACCCGAAACTGGGCTACACCTTC. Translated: CASSKDPKLGYTF.

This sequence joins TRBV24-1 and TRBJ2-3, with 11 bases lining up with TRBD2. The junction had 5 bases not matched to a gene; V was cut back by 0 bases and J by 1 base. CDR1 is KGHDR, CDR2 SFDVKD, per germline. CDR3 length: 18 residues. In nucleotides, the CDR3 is TGTGCCACCAGTGATTTGACCGGGACTAGCGGACGCACAGATACGCAGTATTTT. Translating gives CATSDLTGTSGRTDTQYF.

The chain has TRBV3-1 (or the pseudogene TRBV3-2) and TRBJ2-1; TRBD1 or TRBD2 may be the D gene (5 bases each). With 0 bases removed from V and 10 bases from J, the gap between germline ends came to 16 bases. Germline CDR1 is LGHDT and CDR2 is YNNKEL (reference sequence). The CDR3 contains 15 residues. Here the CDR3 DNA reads TGTGCCAGCAGCCAAGATTTTTGGGGACGAGGCGAGCAGTTCTTC. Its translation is CASSQDFWGRGEQFF.

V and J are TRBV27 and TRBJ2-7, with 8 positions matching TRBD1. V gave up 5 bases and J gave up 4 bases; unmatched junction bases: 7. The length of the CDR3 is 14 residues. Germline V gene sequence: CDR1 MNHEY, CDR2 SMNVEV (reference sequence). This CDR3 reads CASSGTGPRYEQYF. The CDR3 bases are TGTGCCAGCAGTGGGACAGGACCCCGATACGAGCAGTACTTC.